This paragraph reports one T cell receptor beta chain. Trimming cost V 8 bases and J 4 bases; bases outside gene matches: 10. The V gene's germline CDR1 is MGHDK and CDR2 SYGVNS. This CDR3 has 15 amino acids. Methods used by the authors: Reference gene primer amplification gave estimated nucleated cell counts. Assay: immunoSEQ multiplex PCR; the TCRdb copy retains only in-frame clones and omits some. The V and J calls and the clone size are those of that table, but D and trimming were determined from the DNA. The sample holds about 64,000 clones, 75% to 90% seen once. This sample was taken from a study of blood T cell repertoires in COVID-19. The wider study: Specimens from acute and convalescent COVID-19 originated in the United States, Italy and Spain. Sources were T cells, B-cell-depleted T cells, or PBMCs; the material itself was cDNA or gDNA.

The origin of this receptor is a human donor in a cohort sampled during active COVID-19. Sequenced sample: peripheral blood. The chain links TRBV25-1 to TRBJ2-1; 8 bases are shared with TRBD2. The chain's CDR3 is CASLERGSPYNEQFF. As DNA, the CDR3 is TGTGCCAGCCTAGAGCGGGGGTCACCATACAATGAGCAGTTCTTC.